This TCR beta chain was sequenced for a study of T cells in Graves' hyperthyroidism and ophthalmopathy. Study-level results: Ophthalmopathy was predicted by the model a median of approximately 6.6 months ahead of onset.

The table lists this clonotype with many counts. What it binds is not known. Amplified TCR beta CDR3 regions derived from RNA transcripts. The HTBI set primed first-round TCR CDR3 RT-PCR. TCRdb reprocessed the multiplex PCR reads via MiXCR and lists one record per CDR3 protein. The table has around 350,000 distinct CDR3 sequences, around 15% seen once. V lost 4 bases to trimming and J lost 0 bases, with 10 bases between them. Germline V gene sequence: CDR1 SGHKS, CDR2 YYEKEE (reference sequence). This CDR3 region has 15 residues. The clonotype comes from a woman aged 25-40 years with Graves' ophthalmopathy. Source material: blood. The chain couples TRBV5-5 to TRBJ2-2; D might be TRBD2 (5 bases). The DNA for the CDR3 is TGTGCCAGCAGCCCGGACTCAGCGAACACCGGGGAGCTGTTTTTT. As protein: CASSPDSANTGELFF.